Below, 27 T cell receptor beta chains from the same sample are listed, as sequenced in a study of blood T cells in healthy people across ages. Primers used in a second PCR of about 7 to 12 cycles were a sample-barcoded 5' primer and a J-beta primer mix. Each CDR3 protein is one row after TCRdb ran MiXCR on the 5' RACE reads. The sample includes about 1.6 million distinct CDR3 sequences, about 35% of them seen just once. The sequenced material came from blood. The receptor set was obtained from a woman aged 30 to 39 in good health.

The V call is TRBV28, the J call TRBJ2-7, with TRBD1 matching over 11 bases. Losses at the gene ends were 5 bases for V and 8 bases for J; bases not matched to a gene: 5. This CDR3 is built from 13 residues. Germline CDR1 reads MDHEN; CDR2 reads SYDVKM. The CDR3 sequence is CASSPGTGGQQYF. In nucleotides, the CDR3 is TGTGCCAGCAGTCCCGGGACAGGGGGGCAGCAGTACTTC.

The rearrangement joins TRBV3-1 to TRBJ2-7, with a possible D match to TRBD2 (6 bases). The CDR3 totals 16 residues. CDR1 is LGHDT and CDR2 is YNNKEL in the germline V gene (reference sequence). V was cut by 4 bases and J by 1 base, with 17 bases left in between. CDR3 region: CASSPMGGSGSYEQYF. CDR3 nucleotides: TGTGCCAGCAGCCCAATGGGCGGTAGCGGATCCTACGAGCAGTACTTC.

J is TRBJ1-3 and V is TRBV11-2; D is unresolved. The CDR3 is 14 amino acids. Trimming removed 3 bases at V and 0 bases at J, with 6 bases between. Germline lookup yields CDR1 SGHAT and CDR2 FQNNGV. The chain's CDR3 is CASSLSSSGNTIYF. The CDR3 DNA reads as TGTGCCAGCAGCTTGAGTTCCTCTGGAAACACCATATATTTT. Full variable domain (missing parts from reference TRBV11-2 and TRBJ1-3): EAGVAQSPRYKIIEKRQSVAFWCNPISGHATLYWYQQILGQGPKLLIQFQNNGVVDDSQLPKDRFSAERLKGVDSTLKIQPAKLEDSAVYLCASSLSSSGNTIYFGEGSWLTVV.

This clonotype was observed a handful of times. The chain recombines TRBV20-1 with TRBJ2-7; a possible D gene is TRBD2 (6 bases). The V end was cut by 3 bases, the J end by 1 base, with 13 bases between. Per the germline V gene, CDR1 is DFQATT and CDR2 is SNEGSKA (reference sequence). The CDR3 length is 14 residues. The CDR3, as DNA: TGCAGTGCTAGGCGGGACCGATTTTCCTACGAGCAGTACTTC. It specifies CSARRDRFSYEQYF.

The chain links TRBV5-1 to TRBJ2-1; 7 bases map to TRBD1. The CDR3 is 15 residues long. V trimming: 6 bases; J trimming: 6 bases; junction bases outside the gene matches: 12. The germline V gene encodes CDR1 SGHRS and CDR2 YFSETQ. The CDR3 bases are TGCGCCAGCACCTCCGGGACAGCGGACTTCAATGAGCAGTTCTTC. This codes for CASTSGTADFNEQFF.

This clonotype was seen only a few times. The V and J genes are TRBV6-1 and TRBJ1-2; D unresolved. This CDR3 region has 11 residues. The germline gives CDR1 MNHNS, CDR2 SASEGT. V dropped 2 bases and J dropped 7 bases, with 5 bases sitting between them. CDR3 protein: CASSEYLGYTF. CDR3 nucleotides: TGTGCCAGCAGTGAATATCTTGGCTACACCTTC.

Only a few counts were recorded for this clonotype. The chain combines TRBV20-1 with TRBJ2-7; D is uncertain. Germline V gives CDR1 DFQATT, CDR2 SNEGSKA (reference sequence). The ends were cut back, 6 bases at V and 3 bases at J, with 9 bases in the middle. The CDR3 is 11 residues long. The DNA for the CDR3 is TGCAGTGCGCCCCTTATCTACGAGCAGTACTTC. This sequence encodes CSAPLIYEQYF.

This clonotype was seen a handful of times. The genes are TRBV14 and TRBJ2-5; TRBD2 is a possible D gene (6 bases). The V gene's germline CDR1 is SGHDN and CDR2 FVKESK. The germline V and J ends were trimmed by 4 bases and 7 bases, with 13 bases remaining between them. This CDR3 has 13 residues. This CDR3 is CASSPERAGTQYF. The CDR3 DNA sequence: TGTGCCAGCAGCCCTGAGCGGGCGGGGACCCAGTACTTC.

This clonotype has more than one count but fewer than ten. The chain carries TRBV13 and TRBJ2-3, with 7 nucleotides matching TRBD1. Germline-derived CDR1 and CDR2 are PRHDT and FYEKMQ (reference sequence). The CDR3 length is 14 residues. J was trimmed by 2 bases and V by 7 bases; bases with no gene match: 6. CDR3 sequence (DNA): TGTGCCAGCATCCACAGGGGCACCACAGATACGCAGTATTTT. It encodes CASIHRGTTDTQYF.

The CDR3 loop is CGAERTYGYTF. DNA of the CDR3: TGCGGCGCCGAAAGGACTTATGGCTACACCTTC. The chain has TRBV29-1 and TRBJ1-2; D remains unclear. The CDR3 spans 11 residues. CDR1 is SQVTM and CDR2 is ANQGSEA in the germline V gene.

The rearrangement links TRBV10-2 to TRBJ2-7, with TRBD2 matching 12 bases. Germline CDR1 WSHSY, CDR2 SAAADI. CDR3 length: 13 amino acids. The V and J ends lost 6 bases and 6 bases, in that order; junction bases with no gene match: 3. In DNA, the CDR3 is TGCGCCAGCAGGACTAGCGGGAGTGGCGAGCAGTACTTC. This sequence encodes CASRTSGSGEQYF.

The rearrangement uses TRBV6-1 and TRBJ2-1; D may be TRBD1 (5 bases). The CDR3 consists of 14 residues. The germline V gene encodes CDR1 MNHNS and CDR2 SASEGT. Trimming removed 2 bases from V and 9 bases from J, with 14 bases in between. The CDR3 loop reads CASSEQQGWTEQFF. The CDR3 DNA follows: TGTGCCAGCAGTGAACAGCAGGGATGGACTGAGCAGTTCTTC.

The chain joins TRBV6-1 to TRBJ2-7, with D perhaps being TRBD1 or TRBD2 (5 bases each). Germline CDR1 is MNHNS and CDR2 is SASEGT. The CDR3 runs 12 residues. V was pared by 8 bases and J by 3 bases, with 11 bases between. The CDR3 DNA is TGTGCCAGCCGGGACCGATACTACGAGCAGTACTTC. Translating it yields CASRDRYYEQYF.

This clonotype was observed many times. The rearrangement links TRBV12-3 or TRBV12-4 to TRBJ2-7; the D gene is possibly TRBD1 (5 bases). Trimming left V 1 base short and J 5 bases short, with 6 bases between. The CDR3 length is 12 residues. The CDR3 protein is CASSLGGHEQYF. In DNA form, the CDR3 reads TGTGCCAGCAGTTTAGGGGGCCACGAGCAGTACTTC.

This clonotype has only a few counts. The CDR3 DNA reads as TGTGCCAGCAGCCAAGGGACAGGCGGTGAAAAACTGTTTTTT. As protein: CASSQGTGGEKLFF. The gene calls are TRBV3-1 and TRBJ1-4; 7 positions match TRBD1. Germline V CDR1 and CDR2: LGHDT, YNNKEL (reference sequence). Trimming removed 1 base from V and 7 bases from J; junction bases left unmatched: 3. This CDR3 region has 14 residues.

This clonotype came up a few times. Sequence at one end of the junction differs from germline and may be a read error. The rearrangement joins TRBV7-6 to TRBJ2-7; 10 bases fit TRBD1. This CDR3 is built from 15 residues. Germline loops: CDR1 SGHVS, CDR2 FNYEAQ. The CDR3 DNA sequence: TGTGCCAGCAGCTTAGCCGGACAGGGGGGTTACGAGCATTACTTC. It codes for CASSLAGQGGYEHYF.

Written as DNA, the CDR3 is TGTGCCACCAGCAGTCCGGGGGTGAACACTGAAGCTTTCTTT. Translating gives CATSSPGVNTEAFF. The rearrangement links TRBV15 to TRBJ1-1, with D perhaps matching TRBD1 (5 bases). Looked up from germline, CDR1 is LNHNV and CDR2 is YYDKDF (reference sequence). V lost 3 bases and J 0 bases, leaving 8 bases between the germline ends. This CDR3 has 14 residues. Variable domain in full (rest from reference TRBV15 and TRBJ1-1): DAMVIQNPRYQVTQFGKPVTLSCSQTLNHNVMYWYQQKSSQAPKLLFHYYDKDFNNEADTPDNFQSRRPNTSFCFLDIRSPGLGDTAMYLCATSSPGVNTEAFFGQGTRLTVV.

There are many counts of this clonotype. The V gene is TRBV12-3 or TRBV12-4, the J gene TRBJ2-5; D not resolved. Trimming left V 2 bases short and J 3 bases short, with 7 bases between. The CDR3 sequence is 13 residues long. CDR3 DNA: TGTGCCAGCAGTTTACTCCCAGAAGAGACCCAGTACTTC. It codes for CASSLLPEETQYF.

The chain has TRBV5-1 and TRBJ2-3; TRBD1 matches 7 bases. CDR3 length: 16 residues. Trimming removed 0 bases from V and 3 bases from J; junction bases left unmatched: 7. Per the germline V gene, CDR1 is SGHRS and CDR2 is YFSETQ. CDR3 protein: CASSLVGTEWTDTQYF. The CDR3 nucleotides read TGCGCCAGCAGCTTGGTAGGGACAGAATGGACAGATACGCAGTATTTT.

Note on this clonotype: One end of the junction does not line up with germline, which may come from a read error. The chain joins TRBV5-1 to TRBJ2-1, with 11 nucleotides matching TRBD2. Germline values: CDR1 SGHRS, CDR2 YFSETQ. The CDR3 runs to 15 residues. The chain's CDR3 is CTSSLTSGVHNEQFF. CDR3 bases: TGCACCAGCAGCTTGACTAGCGGGGTTCACAATGAGCAGTTCTTC.

The gene calls are TRBV15 and TRBJ2-4; 8 nucleotides agree with TRBD2. The J call may not be correct, given that the DNA end is closer to TRBJ2-7. The CDR3 runs 15 residues. CDR1 and CDR2 (germline): LNHNV, YYDKDF (reference sequence). The CDR3 coding sequence is TGTGCCACGGGCGCTGGGAGCGGGGGATCATACGAGCAGTACTTC. This translates into CATGAGSGGSYEQYF.

The genes are TRBV28 and TRBJ2-1; TRBD1 matches 7 bases. V shed 10 bases and J 1 base; nucleotides not matched to a gene: 13. The germline V gene has CDR1 MDHEN and CDR2 SYDVKM. This CDR3 has 16 residues. The DNA for the CDR3 is TGTGCCACAAACGAGGGGGCGATATATTCCTACAATGAGCAGTTCTTC. Protein: CATNEGAIYSYNEQFF.

The CDR3: CASTPGQGGAEQFF. DNA of the CDR3: TGTGCCAGCACGCCGGGACAGGGAGGAGCTGAGCAGTTCTTC. The rearrangement links TRBV9 to TRBJ2-1; the match to TRBD1 covers 9 bases. V lost 6 bases and J lost 9; bases outside the gene matches: 10. The CDR3 is 14 residues long. Germline V gene sequence: CDR1 SGDLS, CDR2 YYNGEE. The complete variable domain, with remaining parts taken from reference TRBV9 and TRBJ2-1, reads DSGVTQTPKHLITATGQRVTLRCSPRSGDLSVYWYQQSLDQGLQFLIQYYNGEERAKGNILERFSAQQFPDLHSELNLSSLELGDSALYFCASTPGQGGAEQFFGPGTRLTVL.

This clonotype was found a few times. The chain recombines TRBV12-3 or TRBV12-4 with TRBJ2-3, with TRBD2 matching 13 bases. The CDR3 has 19 residues. V shed 3 bases, J shed 2 bases, and the junction held 11 bases outside the gene matches. The CDR3, as DNA: TGTGCCAGCAGTTTGTATCCCCGGACTAGCGGGAGACTCACAGATACGCAGTATTTT. Its protein product is CASSLYPRTSGRLTDTQYF.

The V and J genes are TRBV4-1 and TRBJ2-3; the D gene is possibly TRBD1 (7 bases). Trimming shortened V by 5 bases and J by 2 bases, and 14 bases separated the two germline ends. Germline CDR1 and CDR2: MGHRA and YSYEKL. This CDR3 has 15 amino acids. The chain's CDR3 is CASSAGTVFTDTQYF. The CDR3 nucleotides are TGCGCCAGCAGCGCGGGGACAGTCTTCACAGATACGCAGTATTTT.

This chain links TRBV4-1 with TRBJ1-6; D is possibly TRBD1 (5 bases). Germline CDR1 reads MGHRA; CDR2 reads YSYEKL. V dropped 1 base and J dropped 11 bases, with 18 bases sitting between them. The CDR3 spans 16 residues. CDR3 DNA: TGCGCCAGCAGCCAAGTCCCGACATCGGGGGTAGCACCCCTCCACTTT. This sequence encodes CASSQVPTSGVAPLHF.

This clonotype was recorded a few times. The chain has TRBV5-1 and TRBJ1-5, with D perhaps TRBD1 (5 bases). The CDR3 is made up of 15 amino acids. The V and J ends lost 0 bases and 3 bases respectively, with 10 bases between them. The germline gives CDR1 SGHRS, CDR2 YFSETQ. The CDR3 sequence: CASSLEGANNQPQHF. CDR3 DNA: TGCGCCAGCAGCTTGGAAGGGGCGAACAATCAGCCCCAGCATTTT.